This T cell receptor beta chain was identified during a study of OX40 agonist ivuxolimab in advanced cancers. Germline V gene lookup returns CDR1 SGDLS and CDR2 YYNGEE. Trimming took off 1 base at V and 3 bases at J, with 15 bases between the two ends. CDR3 length equals 16 residues. Overall study findings and caveats: CD8+ T cells were the subset that, on average, had more expanded clones than CD4+. Specificity for antigen went undetermined in the expanded peripheral T cells.

A word on this clone: Its antigen remains unknown.

TCRdb's copy holds only in-frame clones and misses some; the assay was immunoSEQ multiplex PCR. The table records approximately 17,000 clones, about four fifths of them present only once. The TCR sequence derives from an adult with an advanced solid tumor such as melanoma, head and neck, liver or kidney cancer. The specimen comprised CD4+ or CD8+ T cells sorted from blood, sampled in a trial of the OX40 agonist ivuxolimab. This rearrangement joins TRBV9 to TRBJ2-3; a possible D gene is TRBD2 (6 bases). This CDR3 is CASSVQGGIGTDTQYF. Here the CDR3 DNA reads TGTGCCAGCAGCGTACAGGGCGGGATAGGGACAGATACGCAGTATTTT.